This TCR beta chain was retrieved from a study of T cells in Graves' hyperthyroidism and ophthalmopathy. Diagnosis of hyperthyroidism was new in patients aged 18 to 65, and its duration was under 2 months. V gave up 6 bases and J gave up 2 bases; unmatched junction bases: 28. The CDR3 has 22 amino acids. Regions amplified from RNA transcripts were the TCR beta CDR3 regions. Researchers ran a first-round RT-PCR on the TCR CDR3 using the HTBI primer set. Each CDR3 protein gets one entry after TCRdb re-called the multiplex PCR reads with MiXCR. The sample holds approximately 740,000 distinct CDR3 sequences, around 15% seen once. This clonotype was seen ten or more times.

The sequence derives from a woman under 30 with Graves' hyperthyroidism. The source material was blood. The rearrangement joins TRBV12-3 or TRBV12-4 to TRBJ2-4, with 7 bases aligning to TRBD1. The CDR3 region is CASSRTTKLTGKEVSTKNIQYF. Written as DNA, the CDR3 is TGTGCCAGCAGCCGAACAACTAAACTGACAGGGAAGGAGGTTTCGACCAAAAACATTCAGTACTTC.